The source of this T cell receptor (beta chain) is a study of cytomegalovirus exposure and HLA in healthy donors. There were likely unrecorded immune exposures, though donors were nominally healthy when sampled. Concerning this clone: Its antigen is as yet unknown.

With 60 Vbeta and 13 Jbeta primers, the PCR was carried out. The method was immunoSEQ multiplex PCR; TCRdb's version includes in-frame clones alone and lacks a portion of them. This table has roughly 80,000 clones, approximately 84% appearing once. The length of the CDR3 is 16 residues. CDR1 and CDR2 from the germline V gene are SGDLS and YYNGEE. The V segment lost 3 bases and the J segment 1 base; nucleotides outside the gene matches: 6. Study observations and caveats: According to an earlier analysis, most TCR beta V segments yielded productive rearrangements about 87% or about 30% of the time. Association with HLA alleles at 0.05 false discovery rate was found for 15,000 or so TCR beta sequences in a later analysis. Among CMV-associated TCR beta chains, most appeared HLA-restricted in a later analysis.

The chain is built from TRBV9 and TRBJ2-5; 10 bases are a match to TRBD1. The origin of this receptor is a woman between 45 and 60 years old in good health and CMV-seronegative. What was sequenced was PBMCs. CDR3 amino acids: CASSAYGTGVQETQYF. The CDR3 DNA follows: TGTGCCAGCAGCGCTTACGGGACAGGGGTCCAAGAGACCCAGTACTTC.